Following are 15 T cell receptor beta chains from one sample sequenced in a study of CD8 T cells in Susac syndrome. An amount of RNA that ranged from roughly 0.45 to 1 ug was reverse transcribed with random hexamers. In TCRdb, the immunoSEQ multiplex PCR reads were re-called with MiXCR into one record per CDR3 protein. The data show 150,000 to 180,000 distinct CDR3 sequences, about 95% seen once. Sequenced sample: CD4+ T cells from PBMCs. All receptors derive from a human donor with Susac syndrome.

This chain connects TRBV18 to TRBJ2-4, with D unclear. Germline CDR1 and CDR2: KGHSH and LQKENI. V lost 4 bases to trimming and J lost 6 bases, with 16 bases between them. The CDR3 sequence is 15 residues long. The CDR3 reads CASSLTFAPGNIQYF. The CDR3 DNA reads TGTGCCAGCTCACTGACGTTCGCCCCCGGAAACATTCAGTACTTC.

V usage is TRBV6-6 and J usage is TRBJ1-2; maybe TRBD1 (5 bases). The germline V and J ends were trimmed by 6 bases and 5 bases, with 16 bases remaining between them. The CDR3 is 14 residues long. The V gene's germline CDR1 is MNHNY and CDR2 SVGAGI (reference sequence). The DNA for the CDR3 is TGTGCCAGCAGGGATCACGGGGGTTCTTATGGCTACACCTTC. Translated: CASRDHGGSYGYTF.

The rearrangement joins TRBV5-4 to TRBJ2-2; a weak D match, TRBD2 (6 bases). The CDR3 runs 16 residues. Looked up from germline, CDR1 is SGHNT and CDR2 is YYREEE (reference sequence). Trimming took 0 bases from V and 1 from J, leaving 10 bases between them. The CDR3 coding sequence is TGTGCCAGCAGCTTGGCCGCGGGACGGAACACCGGGGAGCTGTTTTTT. This sequence encodes CASSLAAGRNTGELFF.

This chain uses TRBV15 with TRBJ2-5; D may correspond to TRBD1 or TRBD2 (5 bases each). This CDR3 is 13 amino acids long. Deletions cut 1 base from V and 4 bases from J, with 7 bases between. CDR1 LNHNV and CDR2 YYDKDF come from the germline V gene (reference sequence). CDR3 DNA sequence: TGTGCCACCAGCAGAGCCGGGGCAGAGACCCAGTACTTC. Its protein product is CATSRAGAETQYF.

The V and J genes are TRBV11-2 and TRBJ2-2; TRBD2 matches at 9 bases. Germline trimming cut 5 bases from V and 2 bases from J; bases unmatched to any gene: 9. Germline lookup yields CDR1 SGHAT and CDR2 FQNNGV. The CDR3 has 17 residues. The CDR3 protein is CASSARGGAVNTGELFF. CDR3 sequence (DNA): TGTGCCAGCAGCGCACGCGGGGGGGCCGTAAACACCGGGGAGCTGTTTTTT.

CDR3 sequence: CASGLGLAGETQYF. CDR3 bases: TGTGCTAGTGGTTTGGGGTTAGCGGGCGAGACCCAGTACTTC. The rearrangement links TRBV12-5 to TRBJ2-5; TRBD2 matches 7 bases. The V segment lost 1 base and the J segment 5 bases; nucleotides outside the gene matches: 4. The germline gives CDR1 LGHNT, CDR2 FRNRAP. The CDR3 has 14 residues.

The V gene is TRBV29-1, the J gene TRBJ2-3; TRBD2 matches 7 bases. This CDR3 has 12 amino acids. In germline, CDR1 is SQVTM, CDR2 ANQGSEA. The J segment lost 4 bases and the V segment lost 8 bases, leaving 6 bases of the junction unmatched. The CDR3 nucleotides are TGCAGCTCCGCGGCGGGAGCAGATACGCAGTATTTT. Amino acid sequence: CSSAAGADTQYF.

This chain joins TRBV29-1 and TRBJ1-1, with TRBD1 matching over 9 bases. V dropped 7 bases and J dropped 5; count of bases not matched to a gene: 5. This CDR3 comprises 12 residues. CDR1 and CDR2 (germline): SQVTM, ANQGSEA. CDR3 residues: CSADRGETEAFF. CDR3 DNA: TGCAGCGCAGACAGGGGGGAGACTGAAGCTTTCTTT.

This chain uses TRBV3-1 with TRBJ2-7; D tentatively reads TRBD1 or TRBD2 (5 bases each). There are 15 residues in the CDR3. Trimming shortened V by 4 bases and J by 2 bases, and 15 bases separated the two germline ends. From germline, CDR1 is LGHDT and CDR2 YNNKEL (reference sequence). The CDR3 loop reads CASSPGRGPTYEQYF. The CDR3 nucleotides are TGTGCCAGCAGCCCGGGACGGGGCCCTACCTACGAGCAGTACTTC.

The chain employs TRBV19 and TRBJ2-3; D call uncertain. Trimming cost V 6 bases and J 0 bases, with 7 bases left between them. CDR1 and CDR2 from the germline V gene are LNHDA and SQIVND (reference sequence). The CDR3 runs 13 residues. The CDR3 bases are TGTGCCAGTAGAGGACGCAGCACAGATACGCAGTATTTT. It codes for CASRGRSTDTQYF.

The V and J genes are TRBV3-1 and TRBJ1-2, with D perhaps TRBD1 (5 bases). The germline gives CDR1 LGHDT, CDR2 YNNKEL (reference sequence). The CDR3 consists of 13 residues. With 3 bases removed from V and 6 bases from J, the gap between germline ends came to 11 bases. CDR3 DNA: TGTGCCAGCAGCCACAGGGAAGGAAATGGCTACACCTTC. The encoded protein is CASSHREGNGYTF.

This chain uses TRBV7-9 with TRBJ2-7; D might be TRBD2 (5 bases). Trimming took off 7 bases at V and 1 base at J, with 14 bases between the two ends. Germline V gene data show CDR1 as SEHNR and CDR2 as FQNEAQ (reference sequence). This CDR3 has 14 amino acids. The CDR3 DNA reads as TGTGCCAGCACCCACGGGGAGACGTCCTACGAGCAGTACTTC. Encoded protein: CASTHGETSYEQYF.

V and J are TRBV5-1 and TRBJ2-1, with D perhaps matching TRBD1 or TRBD2 (5 bases each). CDR3 size: 18 residues. V lost 4 bases and J 1 base, leaving 21 bases between the germline ends. The germline gives CDR1 SGHRS, CDR2 YFSETQ. CDR3 in amino acids: CASSLDRGGIASYNEQFF. The CDR3 DNA reads TGCGCCAGCAGCCTGGATCGGGGCGGTATCGCTTCCTACAATGAGCAGTTCTTC.

Written as DNA, the CDR3 is TGTGCCAGCAGTGCCGCCCTAGGCGCGGTCTACGAGCAGTACTTC. Its protein is CASSAALGAVYEQYF. This rearrangement joins TRBV6-5 to TRBJ2-7; no clear D gene. Germline V gives CDR1 MNHEY, CDR2 SVGAGI. Trimming removed 5 bases at V and 3 bases at J, with 17 bases between. There are 15 residues in the CDR3.

J is TRBJ2-2 and V is TRBV13; D is unresolved. Germline CDR1 and CDR2: PRHDT and FYEKMQ (reference sequence). The CDR3 runs 12 residues. V gave up 6 bases and J gave up 4 bases, with 6 bases separating them. The CDR3 coding sequence is TGTGCCAGCAGGGGGATCACCGGGGAGCTGTTTTTT. Protein sequence: CASRGITGELFF. The whole variable domain, filled in from reference TRBV13 and TRBJ2-2, reads AAGVIQSPRHLIKEKRETATLKCYPIPRHDTVYWYQQGPGQDPQFLISFYEKMQSDKGSIPDRFSAQQFSDYHSELNMSSLELGDSALYFCASRGITGELFFGEGSRLTVL.